The rows below give T cell receptor beta chains drawn from one sample of a study of blood T cell repertoires in COVID-19. Assay used: immunoSEQ multiplex PCR; TCRdb lists only in-frame clones, some missing. Among 25,000 to 35,000 clones listed, approximately 85% were seen once. The sequenced material came from peripheral blood. These receptors were obtained from a man aged 55 to 69 with active COVID-19. Each CDR3 is given with its conserved first and last residue. D genes are given only for firm matches. The size entry is marked missing in some rows and otherwise reads once, few, many or a size class.

TRBJ2-1 TRBV27 . . 17 TGTGCCAGCAGTTCGCCAGTTGGGGGAGGTATCTACAATGAGCAGTTCTTC CASSSPVGGGIYNEQFF
TRBJ2-3 TRBV18 . . 11 TGTGCCAGCTCGGGGCCAGATACGCAGTATTTT CASSGPDTQYF
TRBJ2-3 TRBV24-1 . . 13 TGTGCCACCAGTCTTGGGGGCCAGGGTACGCAGTATTTT CATSLGGQGTQYF
TRBJ2-1 TRBV24-1 once TRBD2 16 TGTGCCACCAGTGATTTGGCTAGCGGAGGGTCGGGTGAGCAGTTCTTC CATSDLASGGSGEQFF
TRBJ2-3 TRBV13 . . 16 TGTGCCAGCAGCTTACGGCGGGCTACCGGCACAGATACGCAGTATTTT CASSLRRATGTDTQYF
TRBJ1-4 TRBV27 . . 15 TGTGCCAGCAGCATATCGAGGGGAGGGGGTGAAAAACTGTTTTTT CASSISRGGGEKLFF
TRBJ2-2 TRBV3-1/TRBV3-2 . . 14 TGTGCCAGCAGCCAAGGGACTTCAACCGGGGAGCTGTTTTTT CASSQGTSTGELFF
TRBJ2-1 TRBV5-4 . TRBD2 16 TGTGCCAGCAGCCGGGAGGGCGGGTCGGCCCGGAGCGAGCAGTTCTTC CASSREGGSARSEQFF
TRBJ1-1 TRBV5-6 . TRBD1 14 TGTGCCAGCAGCTTGGTTTTGGGGACAGCTGAAGCTTTCTTT CASSLVLGTAEAFF
TRBJ2-7 TRBV29-1 . . 11 TGCAGCGTTGTGGCGGCCCACGAGCAGTACTTC CSVVAAHEQYF
TRBJ2-2 TRBV18 . TRBD2 15 TGTGCCAGCTCACCAGGACTAGCGTCCCCCGGGGAGCTGTTTTTT CASSPGLASPGELFF
TRBJ2-2 TRBV3-1/TRBV3-2 . TRBD1 18 TGTGCCAGCAGCTCTACGTCGGACAGGACCGTATGGACCGGGGAGCTGTTTTTT CASSSTSDRTVWTGELFF
TRBJ2-1 TRBV7-9 . . 15 TGTGCCAGCAGCTTAGCACAGGCCCCCTACAATGAGCAGTTCTTC CASSLAQAPYNEQFF
TRBJ1-3 TRBV6-5 . TRBD1 12 TGTGCCAGCAGCGACCCAGGGGGGACCATATATTTT CASSDPGGTIYF
TRBJ2-5 TRBV3-1/TRBV3-2 . . 14 TGTGCCAGCAGCCAGGGCGGAAGGGGAGAGACCCAGTACTTC CASSQGGRGETQYF
TRBJ2-1 TRBV10-3 . . 14 TGTGCCATCAGTGTCCGAGGAGAATACAATGAGCAGTTCTTC CAISVRGEYNEQFF
TRBJ2-5 TRBV10-3 once . 14 TGTGCCATCAGTGAAACGAGAGATCAAGAGACCCAGTACTTC CAISETRDQETQYF
TRBJ2-3 TRBV6-4 . TRBD2 16 TGTGCCAGCAGTGAGGGGGGGACTCACCACACAGATACGCAGTATTTT CASSEGGTHHTDTQYF
TRBJ1-2 TRBV5-1 . . 15 TGCGCCAGCAGCTTAGGTAGGACAACTAACTATGGCTACACCTTC CASSLGRTTNYGYTF
TRBJ2-7 TRBV6-5 . . 13 TGTGCCAGCAGTTATGTGGGGACTGGCGAGCAGTACTTC CASSYVGTGEQYF
TRBJ2-7 TRBV7-9 . . 15 TGTGCCAGCAGCTTAGAAGTGGAGTCGGATTACGAGCAGTACTTC CASSLEVESDYEQYF
TRBJ2-2 TRBV7-2 . TRBD1 15 TGTGCCAGCAGCTTAAACAGGGGCAACACCGGGGAGCTGTTTTTT CASSLNRGNTGELFF
TRBJ2-2 TRBV27 . TRBD2 17 TGTGCCAGCAGTTTAACCCCGGGAGGGCCGAGGACCGGGGAGCTGTTTTTT CASSLTPGGPRTGELFF
TRBJ2-1 TRBV28 . . 16 TGTGCCAGCAGTACCTCTAAGGGAGTTCGCTACAATGAGCAGTTCTTC CASSTSKGVRYNEQFF
TRBJ2-7 TRBV24-1 . TRBD2 15 TGTGCCACCAGTGCCAGGGGTAGCGGGAACTACGAGCAGTACTTC CATSARGSGNYEQYF
TRBJ2-5 TRBV5-8 once TRBD2 18 TGTGCCAGCAGCTTGAAAACATTCGGGACTAGCGGGACGAAGACCCAGTACTTC CASSLKTFGTSGTKTQYF
TRBJ2-1 TRBV5-1 . TRBD2 18 TGCGCCAGCAGCTTAACTTCCTATAGCGGGAGGGATTACAATGAGCAGTTCTTC CASSLTSYSGRDYNEQFF
TRBJ1-5 TRBV7-3 few TRBD1 13 TGTGCCAGCAGCCTGACAGGGAATCAGCCCCAGCATTTT CASSLTGNQPQHF
TRBJ2-7 TRBV5-5 . . 14 TGTGCCAGCAGCTTACTAGGACGATCCTACGAGCAGTACTTC CASSLLGRSYEQYF
TRBJ2-1 TRBV28 once TRBD2 15 TGTGCCAGCAGTTCGGGACTACAATTCTACAATGAGCAGTTCTTC CASSSGLQFYNEQFF
TRBJ2-7 TRBV7-9 . TRBD1 14 TGTGCCAGCAGCTTACAGGGACAGACCTACGAGCAGTACTTC CASSLQGQTYEQYF